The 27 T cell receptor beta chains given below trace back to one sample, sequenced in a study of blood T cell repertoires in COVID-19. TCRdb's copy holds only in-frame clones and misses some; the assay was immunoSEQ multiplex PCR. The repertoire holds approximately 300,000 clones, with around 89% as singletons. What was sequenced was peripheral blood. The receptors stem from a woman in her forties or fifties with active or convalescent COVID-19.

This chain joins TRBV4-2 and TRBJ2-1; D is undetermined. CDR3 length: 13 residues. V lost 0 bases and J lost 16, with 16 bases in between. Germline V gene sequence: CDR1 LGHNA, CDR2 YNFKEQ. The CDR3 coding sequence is TGTGCCAGCAGCCAAGATCTGACGCGGCCCTTTTTCTTC. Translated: CASSQDLTRPFFF.

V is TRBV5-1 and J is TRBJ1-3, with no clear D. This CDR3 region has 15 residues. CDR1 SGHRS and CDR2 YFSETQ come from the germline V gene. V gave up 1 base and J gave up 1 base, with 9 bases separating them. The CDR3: CASSLSTVSGNTIYF. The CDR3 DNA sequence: TGCGCCAGCAGCTTGAGTACAGTTTCTGGAAACACCATATATTTT.

This CDR3 is CASSETSGPPNEQFF. The CDR3 DNA sequence: TGTGCCAGCAGTGAGACTAGCGGCCCCCCCAATGAGCAGTTCTTC. The V and J genes are TRBV6-4 and TRBJ2-1, with 9 bases matching TRBD2. V shed 3 bases, J shed 6 bases, and the junction held 6 bases outside the gene matches. The germline CDR1 and CDR2 sequences are MRHNA and SNTAGT. CDR3 length: 15 residues.

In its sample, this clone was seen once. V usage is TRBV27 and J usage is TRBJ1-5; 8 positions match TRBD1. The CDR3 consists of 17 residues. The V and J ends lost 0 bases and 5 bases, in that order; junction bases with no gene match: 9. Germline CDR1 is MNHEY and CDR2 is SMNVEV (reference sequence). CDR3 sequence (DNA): TGTGCCAGCAGTTTATCCCCCCCGGACAGGGCTTATCAGCCCCAGCATTTT. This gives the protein CASSLSPPDRAYQPQHF.

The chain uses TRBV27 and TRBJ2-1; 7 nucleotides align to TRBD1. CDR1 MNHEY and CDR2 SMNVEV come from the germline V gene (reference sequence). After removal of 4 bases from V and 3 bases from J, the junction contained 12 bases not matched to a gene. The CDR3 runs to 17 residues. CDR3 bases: TGTGCCAGCAGTTCCTCCCCAGAGGGGGCTCTCTACAATGAGCAGTTCTTC. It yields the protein CASSSSPEGALYNEQFF.

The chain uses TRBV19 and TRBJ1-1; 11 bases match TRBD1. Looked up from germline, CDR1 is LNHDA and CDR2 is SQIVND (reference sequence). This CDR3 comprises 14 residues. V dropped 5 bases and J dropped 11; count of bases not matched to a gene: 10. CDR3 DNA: TGTGCCAGTAGTCCGGGACAGGGGGGTCCGGGCGCTTTCTTT. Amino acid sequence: CASSPGQGGPGAFF.

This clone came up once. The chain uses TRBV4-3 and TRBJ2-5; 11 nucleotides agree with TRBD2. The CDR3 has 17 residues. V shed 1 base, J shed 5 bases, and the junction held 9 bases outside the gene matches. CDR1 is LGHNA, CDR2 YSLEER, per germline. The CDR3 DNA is TGCGCCAGCAGCCAAGCAGTTAGCGGGGGGGCTTCGGAGACCCAGTACTTC. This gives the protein CASSQAVSGGASETQYF.

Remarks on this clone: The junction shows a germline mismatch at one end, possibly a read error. CDR3 amino acids: CASSPDPSDEQYF. CDR3 coding DNA: TGTGCCAGCAGCCCAGATCCCTCCGACGAGCAGTACTTC. V usage is TRBV7-2 and J usage is TRBJ2-7; D gene unclear. Germline V gives CDR1 SGHTA, CDR2 FQGNSA. CDR3 size: 13 residues.

The CDR3 DNA is TGTGCCAGCTCAAACGGTCCCAACTATGGCTACACCTTC. As protein: CASSNGPNYGYTF. The J gene is TRBJ1-2, the V gene TRBV6-5; D not resolved. Per the germline V gene, CDR1 is MNHEY and CDR2 is SVGAGI. Trimming stripped 8 bases from V and 2 bases from J, with 12 bases between. The CDR3 loop spans 13 amino acids.

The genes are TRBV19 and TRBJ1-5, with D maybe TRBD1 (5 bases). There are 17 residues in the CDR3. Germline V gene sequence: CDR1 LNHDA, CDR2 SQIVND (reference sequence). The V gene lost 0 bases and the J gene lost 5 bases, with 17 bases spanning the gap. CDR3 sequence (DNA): TGTGCCAGTAGTATAGATGGGGCAGGGAGGATGGATCAGCCCCAGCATTTT. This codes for CASSIDGAGRMDQPQHF.

The CDR3, as DNA: TGCGCCAGCAGCTTGCCGAGGGCAGAGACCCAGTACTTC. It is translated as CASSLPRAETQYF. The J gene is TRBJ2-5, the V gene TRBV5-1, with D perhaps matching TRBD2 (5 bases). CDR3 length equals 13 residues. Trimming pared 1 base from V and 4 bases from J, leaving 8 bases between. The germline V gene encodes CDR1 SGHRS and CDR2 YFSETQ. The full variable domain, its missing parts supplied by reference TRBV5-1 and TRBJ2-5, is KAGVTQTPRYLIKTRGQQVTLSCSPISGHRSVSWYQQTPGQGLQFLFEYFSETQRNKGNFPGRFSGRQFSNSRSEMNVSTLELGDSALYLCASSLPRAETQYFGPGTRLLVL.

The CDR3 coding sequence is TGTGCCAGCAGCCAGACAGGAATGGAGCAGTACTTC. The encoded protein is CASSQTGMEQYF. This chain joins TRBV28 and TRBJ2-7; D is possibly TRBD1 (6 bases). The CDR3 runs to 12 residues. Germline V gene sequence: CDR1 MDHEN, CDR2 SYDVKM. V lost 6 bases to trimming and J lost 7 bases, with 13 bases between them.

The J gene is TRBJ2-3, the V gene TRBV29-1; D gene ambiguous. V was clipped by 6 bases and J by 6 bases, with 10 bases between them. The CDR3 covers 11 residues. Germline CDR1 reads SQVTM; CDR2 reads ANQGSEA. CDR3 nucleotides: TGCAGCGTGGCCTCCGTGGATACGCAGTATTTT. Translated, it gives CSVASVDTQYF.

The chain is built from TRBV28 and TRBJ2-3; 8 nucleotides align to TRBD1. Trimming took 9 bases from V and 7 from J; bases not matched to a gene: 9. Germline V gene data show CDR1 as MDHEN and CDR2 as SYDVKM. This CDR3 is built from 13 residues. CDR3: CASSGQGVYTQYF. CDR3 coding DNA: TGTGCCAGTTCTGGACAGGGCGTCTATACGCAGTATTTT.

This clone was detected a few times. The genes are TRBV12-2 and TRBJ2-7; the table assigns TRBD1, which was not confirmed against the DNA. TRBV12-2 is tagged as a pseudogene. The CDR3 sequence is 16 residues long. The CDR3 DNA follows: TGTGCAAGTCGCTTTATTATACCCGGACAAATCTACGAGCAGTACTTC. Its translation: CASRFIIPGQIYEQYF.

CDR3 nucleotide sequence: TGTGCCAGCTCACCAAGACTAGCGGGAGGGCGATACAATGAGCAGTTCTTC. Translating gives CASSPRLAGGRYNEQFF. The chain couples TRBV18 to TRBJ2-1; 14 bases match TRBD2. V was clipped by 2 bases and J by 4 bases; unmatched bases: 4. This CDR3 has 17 residues. In germline, CDR1 is KGHSH, CDR2 LQKENI.

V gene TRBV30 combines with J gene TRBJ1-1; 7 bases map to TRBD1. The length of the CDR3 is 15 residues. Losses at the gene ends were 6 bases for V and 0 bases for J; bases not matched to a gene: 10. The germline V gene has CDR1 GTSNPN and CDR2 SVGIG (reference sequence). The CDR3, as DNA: TGTGCCTGTTTAGGGGGCCTTGTCATGAACACTGAAGCTTTCTTT. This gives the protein CACLGGLVMNTEAFF. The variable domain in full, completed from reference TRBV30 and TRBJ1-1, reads SQTIHQWPATLVQPVGSPLSLECTVEGTSNPNLYWYRQAAGRGLQLLFYSVGIGQISSEVPQNLSASRPQDRQFILSSKKLLLSDSGFYLCACLGGLVMNTEAFFGQGTRLTVV.

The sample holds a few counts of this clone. CDR3 sequence: CAISADISNQPQHF. The CDR3 bases are TGTGCCATCAGTGCAGATATTAGCAATCAGCCCCAGCATTTT. The rearrangement joins TRBV10-3 to TRBJ1-5; no firm D call. Deletions cut 4 bases from V and 0 bases from J, with 7 bases between. The length of the CDR3 is 14 residues. CDR1 is ENHRY, CDR2 SYGVKD, per germline.

In DNA, the CDR3 is TGTGCCAGCAGGGGGGGACAGGGGTGGGAAAAACTGTTTTTT. This encodes CASRGGQGWEKLFF. The rearrangement joins TRBV28 to TRBJ1-4; 10 positions match TRBD1. V shed 6 bases and J 8 bases; nucleotides not matched to a gene: 6. The germline gives CDR1 MDHEN, CDR2 SYDVKM. This CDR3 spans 14 amino acids.

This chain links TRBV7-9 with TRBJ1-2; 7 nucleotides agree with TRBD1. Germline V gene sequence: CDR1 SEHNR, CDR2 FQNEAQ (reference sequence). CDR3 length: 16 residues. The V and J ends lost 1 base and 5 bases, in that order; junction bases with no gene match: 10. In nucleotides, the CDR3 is TGTGCCAGCAGCTTAGTAGCGGCAGGGGGGAAGTATGGCTACACCTTC. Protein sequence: CASSLVAAGGKYGYTF.

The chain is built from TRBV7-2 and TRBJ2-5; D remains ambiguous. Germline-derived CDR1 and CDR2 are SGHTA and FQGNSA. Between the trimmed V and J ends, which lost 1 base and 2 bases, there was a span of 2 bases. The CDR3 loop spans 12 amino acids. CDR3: CASSLVQETQYF. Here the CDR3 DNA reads TGTGCCAGCAGCTTAGTACAAGAGACCCAGTACTTC.

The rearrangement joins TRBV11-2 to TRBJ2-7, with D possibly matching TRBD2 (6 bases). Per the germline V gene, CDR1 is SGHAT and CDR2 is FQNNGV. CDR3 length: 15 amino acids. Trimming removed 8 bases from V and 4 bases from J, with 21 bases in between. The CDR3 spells CASSFGGGAHYEQYF. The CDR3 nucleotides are TGTGCCAGCTCCTTCGGAGGCGGGGCCCATTACGAGCAGTACTTC.

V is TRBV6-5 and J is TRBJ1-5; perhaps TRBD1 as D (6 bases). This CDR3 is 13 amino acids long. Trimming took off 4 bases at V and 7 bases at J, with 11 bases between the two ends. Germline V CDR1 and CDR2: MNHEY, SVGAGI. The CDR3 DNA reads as TGTGCCAGCAGTTCACAGGGAAGGCAGCCCCAGCATTTT. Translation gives CASSSQGRQPQHF.

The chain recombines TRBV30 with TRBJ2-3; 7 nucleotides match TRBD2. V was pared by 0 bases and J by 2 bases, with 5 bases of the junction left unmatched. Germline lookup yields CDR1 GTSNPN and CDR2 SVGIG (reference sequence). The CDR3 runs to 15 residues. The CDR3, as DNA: TGTGCCTGGAGTGTACTGGGGGGGGACACAGATACGCAGTATTTT. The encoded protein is CAWSVLGGDTDTQYF. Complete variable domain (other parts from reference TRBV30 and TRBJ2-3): SQTIHQWPATLVQPVGSPLSLECTVEGTSNPNLYWYRQAAGRGLQLLFYSVGIGQISSEVPQNLSASRPQDRQFILSSKKLLLSDSGFYLCAWSVLGGDTDTQYFGPGTRLTVL.

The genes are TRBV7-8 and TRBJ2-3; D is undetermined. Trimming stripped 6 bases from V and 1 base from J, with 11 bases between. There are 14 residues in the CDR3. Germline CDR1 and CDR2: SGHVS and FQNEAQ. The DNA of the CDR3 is TGTGCCAGCAGTTCCGAGTCCCGCACAGATACGCAGTATTTT. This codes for CASSSESRTDTQYF.

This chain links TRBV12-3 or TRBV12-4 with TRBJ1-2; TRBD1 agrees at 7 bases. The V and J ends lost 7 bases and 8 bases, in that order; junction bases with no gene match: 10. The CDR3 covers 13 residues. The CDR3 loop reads CASNIDRVDGYTF. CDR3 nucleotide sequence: TGTGCCAGCAACATTGACAGGGTCGACGGCTACACCTTC.

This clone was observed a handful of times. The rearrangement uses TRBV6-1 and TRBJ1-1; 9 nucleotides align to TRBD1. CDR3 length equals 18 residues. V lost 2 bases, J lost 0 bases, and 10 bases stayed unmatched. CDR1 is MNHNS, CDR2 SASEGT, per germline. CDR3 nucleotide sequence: TGTGCCAGCAGTGAATCGTGGGGACAGGGATTCATGAACACTGAAGCTTTCTTT. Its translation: CASSESWGQGFMNTEAFF.